This T cell receptor (beta chain) derives from a study of tumor-infiltrating lymphocytes in primary liver carcinoma. For the study at large: Patients included men and women of 30 to 69 years.

General study points: Significantly greater top-250-clone fractions characterized tumors relative to blood (p = 0.039).

This CDR3 spans 16 amino acids. Germline loops: CDR1 LNHDA, CDR2 SQIVND (reference sequence). V lost 6 bases, J lost 5 bases, and 8 bases stayed unmatched. This clonotype was seen a handful of times. Its antigen is undetermined. Each 20-30 mg portion of unsorted bulk tissue served as the source for co-extraction of RNA and DNA. Surgical resection served as treatment for the primary liver carcinoma of these patients. HBV chronically infected the treatment-naive patients. A primer in the constant region served to generate TCR beta cDNA from 450 to 600 ng of total RNA. Libraries of TCR beta came from three nested multiplex PCR rounds with slightly modified ARM-PCR. Researchers ran the first two PCR rounds for roughly 10 cycles each with TRBV1-TRBV30 forward primers and a C-beta reverse primer. MiXCR, run by TCRdb on the multiplex PCR reads, gives a single entry per CDR3 protein. The data contain fewer than 70,000 distinct CDR3 sequences, about two thirds of them singletons.

Sequenced material: liver tumor tissue from sampling region 2. As for subset: tumor region T2, inferior pole. The rearrangement joins TRBV19 to TRBJ2-2, with 11 positions matching TRBD2. The TCR sequence derives from a man aged 35 to 55 with primary liver carcinoma and hepatitis B virus infection. DNA for the CDR3: TGTGCCAGTAGGGGGGGACTAGCGGCCGTTACCGGGGAGCTGTTTTTT. The encoded protein is CASRGGLAAVTGELFF.